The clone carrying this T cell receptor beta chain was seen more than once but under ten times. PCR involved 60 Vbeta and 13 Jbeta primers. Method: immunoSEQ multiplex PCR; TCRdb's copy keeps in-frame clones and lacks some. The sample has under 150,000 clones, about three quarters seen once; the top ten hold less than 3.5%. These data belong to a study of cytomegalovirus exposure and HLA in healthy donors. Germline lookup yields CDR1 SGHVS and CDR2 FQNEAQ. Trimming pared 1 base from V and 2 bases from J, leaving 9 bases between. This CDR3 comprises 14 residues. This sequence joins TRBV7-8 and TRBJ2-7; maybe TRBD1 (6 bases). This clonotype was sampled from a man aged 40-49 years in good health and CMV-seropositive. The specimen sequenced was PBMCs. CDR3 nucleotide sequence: TGTGCCAGCAGCTTAGAGGCAGGGGCCTACGAGCAGTACTTC. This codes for CASSLEAGAYEQYF.